This entry features one TCR beta chain sequence. Germline loops: CDR1 SGHAT, CDR2 FQNNGV. This CDR3 is 13 amino acids long. Deletions cut 5 bases from V and 7 bases from J, with 14 bases between. This specimen belongs to a study of identical twins. Using its own MiXCR run on the 5' RACE reads, TCRdb lists one record per CDR3 protein. Found here are some 760,000 distinct CDR3 sequences, about 20% of them singletons; the top ten hold approximately 14%. A further study also used this sample, focusing on T cells expressing NK-cell markers. From that study: Clones of NKG2C+ T cells that had expanded were of unclear HCMV specificity.

The chain carries TRBV11-2 and TRBJ2-5; D may be TRBD1 or TRBD2 (5 bases each). The TCR was taken from a woman younger than 30 in good health. The specimen was PBMCs. CDR3 region: CASSQSGTGTQYF. CDR3 in DNA: TGTGCCAGCAGCCAGTCCGGGACGGGGACCCAGTACTTC.